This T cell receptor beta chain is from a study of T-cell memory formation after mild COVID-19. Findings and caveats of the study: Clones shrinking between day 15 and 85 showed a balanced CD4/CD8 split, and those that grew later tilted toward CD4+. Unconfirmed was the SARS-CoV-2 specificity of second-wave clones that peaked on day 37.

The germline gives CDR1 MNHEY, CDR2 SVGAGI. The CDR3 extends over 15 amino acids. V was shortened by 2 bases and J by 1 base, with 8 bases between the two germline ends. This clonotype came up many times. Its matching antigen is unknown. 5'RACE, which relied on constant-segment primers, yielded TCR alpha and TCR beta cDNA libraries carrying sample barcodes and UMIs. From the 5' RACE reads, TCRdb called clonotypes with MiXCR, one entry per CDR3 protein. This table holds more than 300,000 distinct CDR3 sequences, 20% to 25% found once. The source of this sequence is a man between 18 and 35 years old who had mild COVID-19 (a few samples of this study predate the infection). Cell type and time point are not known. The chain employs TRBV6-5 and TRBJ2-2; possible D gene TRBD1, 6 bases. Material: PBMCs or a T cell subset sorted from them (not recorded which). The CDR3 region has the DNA TGTGCCAGCAGTTACGGACAGATGAACACCGGGGAGCTGTTTTTT. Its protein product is CASSYGQMNTGELFF.